These 12 T cell receptor beta chains were all obtained from the same sample, sequenced in a study of esophageal squamous cell carcinoma under preoperative chemotherapy. This sample's time point: before preoperative PTX-NDP chemotherapy. TCRdb passed the PCR reads through MiXCR, listing each CDR3 protein once. Of some 16,000 distinct CDR3 sequences in the sample, approximately 57% were seen once. The sample here was taken from a patient given preoperative chemotherapy. These receptors all stem from a human donor with esophageal squamous cell carcinoma. The donor label of this sample is uncertain.

This clonotype was picked up many times. The J gene is TRBJ1-2, the V gene TRBV6-1, with a possible D match to TRBD1 (6 bases). This CDR3 has 15 amino acids. From germline, CDR1 is MNHNS and CDR2 SASEGT. V shed 5 bases and J shed 4 bases, with 17 bases lying between them. The chain's CDR3 is CASSPMTGESYGYTF. CDR3 coding DNA: TGTGCCAGCAGTCCCATGACAGGTGAATCCTATGGCTACACCTTC.

V and J are TRBV6-1 and TRBJ1-6, with no clear D. Germline V gene lookup returns CDR1 MNHNS and CDR2 SASEGT. The CDR3 has 15 residues. Trimming removed 5 bases from V and 0 bases from J, with 8 bases in between. The CDR3 DNA reads TGTGCCAGCAGTCGTATGGGCTCCTATAATTCACCCCTCCACTTT. This sequence encodes CASSRMGSYNSPLHF.

V and J are TRBV6-1 and TRBJ2-3, with a tentative D call TRBD1 (5 bases). V was clipped by 5 bases and J by 6 bases, with 9 bases between them. The CDR3 has 12 residues. Germline CDR1 reads MNHNS; CDR2 reads SASEGT. The DNA of the CDR3 is TGTGCCAGCAGTATCTCAGGGGATACGCAGTATTTT. It is translated as CASSISGDTQYF.

The V call is TRBV27, the J call TRBJ2-3; 10 nucleotides match TRBD2. Unmatched junction bases numbered 10, after V lost 6 bases and J lost 4 bases. The CDR3 covers 16 residues. Germline V gene sequence: CDR1 MNHEY, CDR2 SMNVEV (reference sequence). The CDR3 is CASRLSGGGDSDTQYF. In DNA form, the CDR3 reads TGTGCCAGCAGGTTGAGCGGGGGGGGTGACTCAGATACGCAGTATTTT.

This clonotype was counted between two and nine times. The chain uses TRBV6-5 and TRBJ2-3, with D tentatively TRBD1 (6 bases). CDR3 size: 15 residues. V lost 4 bases, J lost 1 base, and 12 bases lay in between. Germline V gene lookup returns CDR1 MNHEY and CDR2 SVGAGI. CDR3 region: CASSSQGGGTDTQYF. The CDR3 region has the DNA TGTGCCAGCAGTTCACAGGGTGGGGGCACAGATACGCAGTATTTT.

About this clonotype: Germline is not matched at one junction end, which may reflect a read error. This chain connects TRBV7-2 to TRBJ2-3; 9 nucleotides match TRBD2. This CDR3 comprises 16 residues. Germline CDR1 is SGHTA and CDR2 is FQGNSA. CDR3 amino acids: CASSFRIAGAEDTQYF. The CDR3 DNA sequence: TGTGCCAGCAGCTTCCGAATAGCGGGAGCTGAAGATACGCAGTATTTC.

A remark on this clonotype: An end of the junction differs from the germline gene, which may be a read error. V is TRBV6-1 and J is TRBJ2-1; D possibly matches TRBD1 or TRBD2 (5 bases each). The J call could be wrong; TRBJ2-5 is a better fit for the DNA end. This CDR3 region has 15 residues. CDR1 is MNHNS, CDR2 SASEGT, per germline. CDR3 amino acids: CSSGDWGRGPGTQYF. In nucleotides, the CDR3 is TGTTCCAGCGGTGACTGGGGCCGGGGCCCCGGCACCCAGTACTTC.

The DNA for the CDR3 is TGTGCCAGCAGTCGCAAGGAGGGGGGAGGGGAAGATACGCAGTACTTC. As protein: CASSRKEGGGEDTQYF. V usage is TRBV6-1 and J usage is TRBJ2-3, with D perhaps TRBD2 (7 bases). The end of the DNA fits TRBJ2-7 better, so the J call may be wrong. Germline V gives CDR1 MNHNS, CDR2 SASEGT. This CDR3 has 16 residues.

This clonotype was seen repeatedly, ten times or more. This may arise from a read error, as a much more abundant clone is one base away. The chain uses TRBV7-2 and TRBJ2-1, with D tentatively TRBD1 (5 bases). From germline, CDR1 is SGHTA and CDR2 FQGNSA. Between the trimmed V and J ends, which lost 6 bases and 13 bases, there was a span of 19 bases. The CDR3 loop spans 13 amino acids. CDR3 in amino acids: CASRLTVQETQFF. DNA of the CDR3: TGTGCCAGCAGATTGACAGTCCAAGAGACCCAGTTCTTC.

The V call is TRBV10-3, the J call TRBJ2-3; no clear D. CDR3 length equals 14 residues. Germline CDR1 and CDR2: ENHRY and SYGVKD. CDR3 nucleotides: TGTGCGGGTCACCAGGCTGTGAGCACAGATACGCAGTATTTT. The encoded protein is CAGHQAVSTDTQYF.

CDR3 nucleotides: TGTGCCAGCAGTAACCCGGGACAGGGGGCCAGGAACACTGAAGCTTTCTTT. Translation gives CASSNPGQGARNTEAFF. The chain has TRBV12-3 or TRBV12-4 and TRBJ1-1, with 12 bases matching TRBD1. The CDR3 has 17 amino acids. The junction had 8 bases not matched to a gene; V was cut back by 5 bases and J by 1 base.

This clonotype was seen repeatedly, ten times or more. The chain combines TRBV6-1 with TRBJ2-3; D may be TRBD2 (5 bases). V was clipped by 1 base and J by 0 bases, with 11 bases between them. CDR1 MNHNS and CDR2 SASEGT come from the germline V gene. The CDR3 contains 16 residues. The chain's CDR3 is CASSEGVSGSTDTQYF. Here the CDR3 DNA reads TGTGCCAGCAGTGAAGGTGTTTCGGGAAGCACAGATACGCAGTATTTT.